The T cell receptor beta chain under discussion was sequenced for a study of blood T cell repertoires in COVID-19. The wider study: Samples of COVID-19 (acute and convalescent) were obtained from the United States, Italy and Spain.

As processed by the authors: Estimates of nucleated cell counts were drawn from the amplification of reference gene primers. The repertoire was sequenced with immunoSEQ multiplex PCR; TCRdb's copy has only in-frame clones and lacks some. V, J and clone size are those of that table, while D and trimming were read from the DNA. The sample consists of around 70,000 clones, roughly 70% of them appearing once. J lost 4 bases, V lost 3 bases, and 2 bases had no gene match. This CDR3 is built from 13 residues. The germline V gene has CDR1 MDHEN and CDR2 SYDVKM. The clonotype comes from a man aged 65-85 years with acute or convalescent COVID-19. The sample was peripheral blood. The rearrangement links TRBV28 to TRBJ1-2; 7 bases align to TRBD1. In DNA form, the CDR3 reads TGTGCCAGCAGTTTTTGGGACAGCTATGGCTACACCTTC. This gives the protein CASSFWDSYGYTF.